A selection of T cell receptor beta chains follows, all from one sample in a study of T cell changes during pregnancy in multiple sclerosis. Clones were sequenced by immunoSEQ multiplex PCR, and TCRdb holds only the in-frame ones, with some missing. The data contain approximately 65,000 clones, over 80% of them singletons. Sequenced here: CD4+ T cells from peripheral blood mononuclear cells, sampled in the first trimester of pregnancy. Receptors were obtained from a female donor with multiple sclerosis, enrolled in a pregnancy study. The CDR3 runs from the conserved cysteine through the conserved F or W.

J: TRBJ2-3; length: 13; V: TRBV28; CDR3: CASSLPPADTQYF
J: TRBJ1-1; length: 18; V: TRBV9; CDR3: CASSVATAGRGPNTEAFF
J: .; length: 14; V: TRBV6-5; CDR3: CASSYGTGVDEQYF
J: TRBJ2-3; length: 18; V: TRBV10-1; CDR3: CASSEQGATSGGADTQYF
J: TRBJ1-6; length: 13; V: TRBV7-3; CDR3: CASSLGSLSPLHF
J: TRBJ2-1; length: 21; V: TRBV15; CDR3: CATSRDQSRGVVPDRYNEQFF
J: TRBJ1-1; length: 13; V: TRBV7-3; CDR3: CASSRQGGTEAFF
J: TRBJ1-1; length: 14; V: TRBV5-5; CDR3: CASSLGGLNTEAFF
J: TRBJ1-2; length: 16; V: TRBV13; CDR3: CASSSSQTGPNYGYTF
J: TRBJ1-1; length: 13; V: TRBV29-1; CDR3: CSVQGAQSTEAFF
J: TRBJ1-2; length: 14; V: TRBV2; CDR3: CASSRTAGRDGYTF
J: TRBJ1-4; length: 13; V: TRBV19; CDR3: CASLGGVTEKLFF
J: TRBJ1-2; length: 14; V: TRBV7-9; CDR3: CASSLAPRVGGYTF
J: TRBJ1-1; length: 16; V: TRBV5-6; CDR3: CASSLFGGSVNTEAFF
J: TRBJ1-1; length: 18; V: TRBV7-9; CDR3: CASSLQQGRTASNTEAFF
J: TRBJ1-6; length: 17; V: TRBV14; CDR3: CASSLTTGVLRNSPLHF
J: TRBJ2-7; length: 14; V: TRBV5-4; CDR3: CASSFQRGYYEQYF
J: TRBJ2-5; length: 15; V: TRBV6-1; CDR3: CASSIWTGVQETQYF
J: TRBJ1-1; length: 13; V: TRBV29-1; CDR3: CSTTDGRGTEAFF
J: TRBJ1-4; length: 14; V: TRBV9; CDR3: CASSYSFGNEKLFF
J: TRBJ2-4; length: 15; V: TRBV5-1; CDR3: CASSLTGTIGNIQYF
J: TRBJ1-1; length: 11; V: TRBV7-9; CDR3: CASSPDRVRLF
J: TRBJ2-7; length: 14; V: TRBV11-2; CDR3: CASSPVGGPYEQYF